The 32 T cell receptor beta chains below were found in one sample sequenced in a study of identifying expanded T cells in peripheral blood. Sequencing used immunoSEQ multiplex PCR; TCRdb keeps in-frame clones, though not all of them. The table shows around 120,000 clones, with 70% to 90% occurring only once. Sequenced material: blood. All receptors derive from a person aged 18-70 years in good health.

This rearrangement joins TRBV7-3 to TRBJ2-2; 11 nucleotides agree with TRBD1. The V gene end was trimmed by 1 base and the J gene end by 5 bases; junction bases not matched to a gene: 3. The CDR3 sequence is 16 residues long. Germline CDR1 reads SGHTA; CDR2 reads FQGTGA. CDR3 bases: TGTGCCAGCAGCTTAATAGGGACAGGGGGTACCGGGGAGCTGTTTTTT. Protein sequence: CASSLIGTGGTGELFF.

This clone was seen just once. The chain couples TRBV7-7 to TRBJ2-7; TRBD1 matches 9 bases. The CDR3 consists of 14 residues. Trimming removed 5 bases from V and 9 bases from J; junction bases left unmatched: 11. The germline V gene has CDR1 SSHAT and CDR2 FNYEAQ (reference sequence). DNA for the CDR3: TGTGCCAGCAGCCAGGGACAGGGTGGCGTAGTGCAGTACTTC. Translating it yields CASSQGQGGVVQYF.

V and J are TRBV5-1 and TRBJ1-2; possible D gene TRBD1, 5 bases. V dropped 5 bases and J dropped 0 bases, with 14 bases sitting between them. This CDR3 is 15 amino acids long. Germline values: CDR1 SGHRS, CDR2 YFSETQ. CDR3 DNA sequence: TGCGCCAGCAGATGGACACATCAAGCTAACTATGGCTACACCTTC. It codes for CASRWTHQANYGYTF.

The genes are TRBV6-5 and TRBJ2-3; D gene unclear. The CDR3 runs to 14 residues. V was cut by 2 bases and J by 0 bases, with 6 bases left in between. CDR1 and CDR2 (germline): MNHEY, SVGAGI. The CDR3 DNA is TGTGCCAGCAGTTACGACTCAAGCACAGATACGCAGTATTTT. Residues: CASSYDSSTDTQYF.

The chain combines TRBV27 with TRBJ1-2; D unclear. V lost 8 bases and J 4 bases, leaving 14 bases between the germline ends. The CDR3 runs 13 residues. Germline CDR1 is MNHEY and CDR2 is SMNVEV (reference sequence). CDR3 loop: CASLGLAGYGYTF. In DNA form, the CDR3 reads TGTGCCAGCCTGGGCCTTGCGGGCTATGGCTACACCTTC.

The genes are TRBV6-6 and TRBJ1-1; TRBD1 is a possible D gene (6 bases). V was pared by 6 bases and J by 1 base, with 15 bases between. The CDR3 sequence is 15 residues long. Germline-derived CDR1 and CDR2 are MNHNY and SVGAGI (reference sequence). The CDR3 DNA is TGTGCCAGCAGCACTGTCGGGGGGCCGAACACTGAAGCTTTCTTT. Its translation is CASSTVGGPNTEAFF.

The chain employs TRBV2 and TRBJ2-1; D ambiguous. This CDR3 has 14 residues. CDR1 and CDR2 from the germline V gene are SNHLY and FYNNEI. Trimming pared 4 bases from V and 0 bases from J, leaving 7 bases between. This CDR3 is CASSVLSSYNEQFF. CDR3 nucleotides: TGTGCCAGCAGTGTCTTGTCCTCCTACAATGAGCAGTTCTTC.

This clone has more than one count but fewer than ten. The rearrangement links TRBV19 to TRBJ1-2; weak D call: TRBD1 (6 bases). CDR3 length: 17 residues. Per the germline V gene, CDR1 is LNHDA and CDR2 is SQIVND (reference sequence). The ends were cut back, 6 bases at V and 0 bases at J, with 20 bases in the middle. The chain's CDR3 is CASRTLSLRTANYGYTF. CDR3 nucleotide sequence: TGTGCCAGTAGAACTCTTAGCCTTCGGACAGCTAACTATGGCTACACCTTC.

The chain is built from TRBV18 and TRBJ1-5; 7 bases align to TRBD1. Trimming removed 2 bases from V and 4 bases from J; junction bases left unmatched: 5. Germline V gives CDR1 KGHSH, CDR2 LQKENI. The CDR3 has 15 amino acids. CDR3 residues: CASSPSQGNNQPQHF. CDR3 coding DNA: TGTGCCAGCTCACCATCACAGGGGAATAATCAGCCCCAGCATTTT.

The rearrangement joins TRBV18 to TRBJ1-2, with 9 positions matching TRBD1. The germline V gene has CDR1 KGHSH and CDR2 LQKENI. The CDR3 is 14 amino acids. Trimming removed 6 bases from V and 2 bases from J; junction bases left unmatched: 4. The CDR3 DNA reads as TGTGCCAGCTCCTCGGGACAGGGAAACTATGGCTACACCTTC. This translates into CASSSGQGNYGYTF.

This clone was found a few times. The chain employs TRBV19 and TRBJ1-5; 7 bases align to TRBD1. The V segment lost 3 bases and the J segment 5 bases; nucleotides outside the gene matches: 4. Germline CDR1 is LNHDA and CDR2 is SQIVND (reference sequence). This CDR3 is built from 14 residues. Here the CDR3 reads CASSIWQGDQPQHF. Here the CDR3 DNA reads TGTGCCAGTAGTATTTGGCAGGGGGATCAGCCCCAGCATTTT.

The rearrangement uses TRBV7-9 and TRBJ2-3; D assignment may be TRBD1 or TRBD2 (5 bases each). The germline V and J ends were trimmed by 6 bases and 1 base, with 11 bases remaining between them. CDR3 length equals 14 residues. Germline loops: CDR1 SEHNR, CDR2 FQNEAQ (reference sequence). This chain's CDR3 is CASRTGTGTDTQYF. The CDR3 coding sequence is TGTGCCAGCAGGACCGGGACCGGCACAGATACGCAGTATTTT.

The chain links TRBV29-1 to TRBJ2-7; possibly TRBD1 for D (7 bases). Germline V CDR1 and CDR2: SQVTM, ANQGSEA. The CDR3 sequence is 14 residues long. The V gene lost 7 bases and the J gene lost 3 bases, with 19 bases spanning the gap. Written as DNA, the CDR3 is TGCAGCGCCGCAGGAGGGGGCTTAATCTACGAGCAGTACTTC. Protein: CSAAGGGLIYEQYF.

The genes are TRBV7-3 and TRBJ1-2, with 7 bases identical to TRBD1. The V gene's germline CDR1 is SGHTA and CDR2 FQGTGA. The CDR3 sequence is 14 residues long. V was pared by 3 bases and J by 6 bases, with 7 bases of the junction left unmatched. CDR3 bases: TGTGCCAGCAGCTTCTCGACAGGGTCAGATGGCTACACCTTC. Its translation: CASSFSTGSDGYTF.

V and J are TRBV19 and TRBJ1-5, with unresolved D. V was shortened by 2 bases and J by 15 bases, with 14 bases between the two germline ends. CDR1 is LNHDA, CDR2 SQIVND, per germline (reference sequence). The CDR3 has 12 residues. CDR3 sequence (DNA): TGTGCCAGTAGTATATTTAGAGGAGTTTGGCATTTT. Residues: CASSIFRGVWHF.

CDR3 nucleotide sequence: TGTGCCAGCAGCTTAGTTGGGACAGGGGGCTACGAGCAGTTCTTC. Its translation is CASSLVGTGGYEQFF. The V and J genes are TRBV11-3 and TRBJ2-1, with 12 nucleotides matching TRBD1. Germline trimming cut 1 base from V and 10 bases from J; bases unmatched to any gene: 5. This CDR3 spans 15 amino acids. Germline CDR1 SGHNT, CDR2 YENEEA.

V usage is TRBV4-1 and J usage is TRBJ2-7, with TRBD1 matching 10 bases. The CDR3 totals 17 residues. The V gene end was trimmed by 1 base and the J gene end by 3 bases; junction bases not matched to a gene: 9. Germline V lookup: CDR1 MGHRA, CDR2 YSYEKL. CDR3 region: CASSQGLSRTGGYEQYF. The CDR3 coding sequence is TGCGCCAGCAGCCAAGGACTGTCTAGGACAGGGGGCTACGAGCAGTACTTC.

The rearrangement joins TRBV11-2 to TRBJ1-6, with D uncertain. Germline loops: CDR1 SGHAT, CDR2 FQNNGV. Trimming stripped 0 bases from V and 11 bases from J, with 8 bases between. This CDR3 contains 13 residues. The CDR3: CASSLDITAPLHF. The CDR3 bases are TGTGCCAGCAGCTTAGATATCACGGCACCCCTCCACTTT.

The chain uses TRBV6-4 and TRBJ1-3; no clear D gene. Germline V gene sequence: CDR1 MRHNA, CDR2 SNTAGT. Trimming pared 2 bases from V and 1 base from J, leaving 12 bases between. The CDR3 runs 16 residues. The CDR3 DNA sequence: TGTGCCAGCAGTGACCCAAAGGCAGGTTCTGGAAACACCATATATTTT. It yields the protein CASSDPKAGSGNTIYF.

This rearrangement joins TRBV11-1 to TRBJ2-3, with a weak D call TRBD2 (6 bases). V was pared by 5 bases and J by 2 bases, with 8 bases between. The CDR3 has 13 residues. CDR1 is SGHAT and CDR2 is FQDESV in the germline V gene (reference sequence). CDR3 nucleotide sequence: TGTGCCAGCAGCCGGGACTTCACAGATACGCAGTATTTT. It translates to CASSRDFTDTQYF.

Here the CDR3 DNA reads TGTGCGACGCGAAAAGATGAGGGCACTGAAGCTTTCTTT. Protein product: CATRKDEGTEAFF. The V gene is TRBV27, the J gene TRBJ1-1; D uncertain. Germline lookup yields CDR1 MNHEY and CDR2 SMNVEV (reference sequence). This CDR3 is built from 13 residues.

The chain combines TRBV5-1 with TRBJ2-3, with 11 bases aligning to TRBD2. The J segment lost 5 bases and the V segment lost 7 bases, leaving 12 bases of the junction unmatched. CDR1 and CDR2 from the germline V gene are SGHRS and YFSETQ. The CDR3 length is 16 residues. In DNA form, the CDR3 reads TGCGCCAGCCGGCCGCCGACTAGCGGGGTTGAAGATACGCAGTATTTT. Residues: CASRPPTSGVEDTQYF.

V gene TRBV2 combines with J gene TRBJ2-7; 9 bases are a match to TRBD2. The CDR3 totals 14 residues. Germline assignment: CDR1 SNHLY and CDR2 FYNNEI. V lost 6 bases to trimming and J lost 4 bases; unmatched junction nucleotides: 7. In DNA, the CDR3 is TGTGCCAGCAGGACTAGCGGAACACAATACGAGCAGTACTTC. It specifies CASRTSGTQYEQYF.

The chain couples TRBV27 to TRBJ1-1, with TRBD1 identical over 7 bases. This CDR3 is 15 amino acids long. Germline lookup yields CDR1 MNHEY and CDR2 SMNVEV (reference sequence). Trimming at V came to 3 bases and at J to 5 bases, leaving 9 bases not matched to a gene. The CDR3: CASSFVRTGVTEAFF. In DNA, the CDR3 is TGTGCCAGCAGTTTCGTCCGTACAGGGGTTACTGAAGCTTTCTTT.

This clone came up once. The chain combines TRBV18 with TRBJ2-1, with 10 bases matching TRBD2. CDR1 is KGHSH, CDR2 LQKENI, per germline. This CDR3 comprises 16 residues. V gave up 3 bases and J gave up 3 bases; unmatched junction bases: 5. Here the CDR3 reads CASSPLGLADYNEQFF. The CDR3, as DNA: TGTGCCAGCTCACCGTTAGGACTAGCGGACTACAATGAGCAGTTCTTC. The whole variable domain, remainder taken from reference TRBV18 and TRBJ2-1, is NAGVMQNPRHLVRRRGQEARLRCSPMKGHSHVYWYRQLPEEGLKFMVYLQKENIIDESGMPKERFSAEFPKEGPSILRIQQVVRGDSAAYFCASSPLGLADYNEQFFGPGTRLTVL.

The chain carries TRBV6-6 and TRBJ2-5; 7 bases align to TRBD2. After removal of 6 bases from V and 3 bases from J, the junction contained 13 bases not matched to a gene. The CDR3 runs to 16 residues. The germline gives CDR1 MNHNY, CDR2 SVGAGI (reference sequence). Written as DNA, the CDR3 is TGTGCCAGCAGCTCGATTAGGACTAGAGCCGAAGAGACCCAGTACTTC. The encoded protein is CASSSIRTRAEETQYF.

Only a few counts were recorded for this clone. The V call is TRBV19, the J call TRBJ2-1; 11 nucleotides agree with TRBD2. Per germline, CDR1 LNHDA and CDR2 SQIVND (reference sequence). V shed 6 bases, J shed 5 bases, and the junction held 6 bases outside the gene matches. This CDR3 has 15 amino acids. CDR3 region: CASRVGTSGDNEQFF. For the CDR3, the DNA is TGTGCCAGTAGAGTCGGGACTAGCGGAGACAATGAGCAGTTCTTC.

V is TRBV7-3 and J is TRBJ1-2; TRBD1 matches at 10 bases. V gave up 0 bases and J gave up 6 bases; unmatched junction bases: 10. Germline loops: CDR1 SGHTA, CDR2 FQGTGA. This CDR3 is 17 amino acids long. CDR3 amino acids: CASSLTSRPGQGNGYTF. CDR3 nucleotide sequence: TGTGCCAGCAGCTTAACCTCCAGACCGGGACAGGGGAATGGCTACACCTTC.

This clone was observed once. The chain uses TRBV4-1 and TRBJ2-1; D is perhaps TRBD1 (5 bases). The CDR3 covers 15 residues. V gave up 4 bases and J gave up 7 bases, with 17 bases separating them. Germline V gene lookup returns CDR1 MGHRA and CDR2 YSYEKL. The CDR3 DNA follows: TGCGCCAGCAGCCTATTGGGCCTTGGGGCAAATGAGCAGTTCTTC. It translates to CASSLLGLGANEQFF.

V is TRBV11-2 and J is TRBJ2-3; perhaps TRBD2 as D (6 bases). V gave up 5 bases and J gave up 5 bases, with 11 bases separating them. The CDR3 is 13 amino acids. CDR1 is SGHAT and CDR2 is FQNNGV in the germline V gene. DNA of the CDR3: TGTGCCAGCAGCGGGCTAGCGAGAGATACGCAGTATTTT. As protein: CASSGLARDTQYF.

V and J are TRBV7-9 and TRBJ2-6; TRBD1 might be the D (5 bases). The CDR3 loop spans 17 amino acids. Trimming took off 1 base at V and 0 bases at J, with 10 bases between the two ends. Looked up from germline, CDR1 is SEHNR and CDR2 is FQNEAQ (reference sequence). CDR3: CASSLDFQGSGANVLTF. CDR3 coding DNA: TGTGCCAGCAGCTTAGATTTCCAGGGCTCTGGGGCCAACGTCCTGACTTTC.

The rearrangement joins TRBV10-3 to TRBJ2-7; tentative D call: TRBD1 (6 bases). The CDR3 covers 13 residues. V was shortened by 4 bases and J by 4 bases, with 11 bases between the two germline ends. CDR1 and CDR2 (germline): ENHRY, SYGVKD. The DNA for the CDR3 is TGTGCCATCAGTGCAGGGGACCTTTACGAGCAGTACTTC. The encoded protein is CAISAGDLYEQYF.